Given below is one T cell receptor (beta chain) in context. This sample was taken from a study of cytomegalovirus exposure and HLA in healthy donors. The PCR used 60 Vbeta and 13 Jbeta primers. The repertoire was sequenced with immunoSEQ multiplex PCR; TCRdb's copy has only in-frame clones and lacks some. The repertoire holds 110,000 or so clones, with about 68% as singletons. Germline trimming cut 5 bases from V and 6 bases from J; bases unmatched to any gene: 9. The CDR3 consists of 16 residues. The germline V gene encodes CDR1 SGHRS and CDR2 YFSETQ. Sequenced input: PBMCs. The clonotype originates from a woman aged 50 to 60 in good health and CMV-seropositive. This chain links TRBV5-1 with TRBJ2-3; 13 positions match TRBD2. CDR3 protein: CASSRLAGGTRDTQYF. CDR3 DNA: TGCGCCAGCAGTCGACTAGCGGGGGGAACAAGGGATACGCAGTATTTT.